There are many counts of the clone carrying this T cell receptor beta chain. By two-round multiplex PCR, the TCR beta CDR3 was amplified from genomic DNA. Primers specific to each TRBV and TRBJ gene drove first-round PCR. TCRdb reanalysed the multiplex PCR reads using MiXCR and keeps one entry per CDR3 protein. The table has over 10,000 distinct CDR3 sequences, about 46% seen once. The CDR3 runs to 13 residues. Germline V gene sequence: CDR1 LNHDA, CDR2 SQIVND (reference sequence). Trimming cost V 3 bases and J 6 bases, with 9 bases left between them. These data come from a study of prognosis after radiotherapy for stage I lung cancer. At both of two time points, about 6 milliliters of peripheral blood were drawn.

The V and J genes are TRBV19 and TRBJ1-5; the D is unclear. Sequenced material: PBMCs, taken before or after stereotactic body radiation therapy (not recorded which). This sequence originates from a donor aged 50 or older with non-small cell lung cancer. CDR3 in DNA: TGTGCCAGTAGTATCGAGTTCCGTCAGCCCCAGCATTTT. Translated: CASSIEFRQPQHF.